This T cell receptor beta chain was captured in a study of cytomegalovirus exposure and HLA in healthy donors. The study, taken as a whole, reports: One variant, a missense change in DCLRE1C, was linked in a later analysis to TCR beta V- and J-gene trimming. In a later analysis, at a false discovery rate of 0.05, 17,000 or so TCR beta sequences were associated with HLA alleles.

It was with 60 Vbeta and 13 Jbeta primers that the PCR ran. Measured with immunoSEQ multiplex PCR; TCRdb has only the in-frame clones, and not every one. The data contain roughly 81,000 clones, 79% of them singletons. The donors were healthy bone marrow donors. Note on this clone: The antigen remains undetermined.

What was sequenced was PBMCs. The receptor was derived from a man under 40 in good health and CMV-seronegative.

CDR3 DNA sequence: TGCGCCAGCAGCCCCCGTCCAGGTTACGAGCAGTACTTC. This gives the protein CASSPRPGYEQYF. This chain connects TRBV5-1 to TRBJ2-7; D is undetermined. Germline loops: CDR1 SGHRS, CDR2 YFSETQ. With 4 bases removed from V and 4 bases from J, the gap between germline ends came to 12 bases. The CDR3 is 13 amino acids.